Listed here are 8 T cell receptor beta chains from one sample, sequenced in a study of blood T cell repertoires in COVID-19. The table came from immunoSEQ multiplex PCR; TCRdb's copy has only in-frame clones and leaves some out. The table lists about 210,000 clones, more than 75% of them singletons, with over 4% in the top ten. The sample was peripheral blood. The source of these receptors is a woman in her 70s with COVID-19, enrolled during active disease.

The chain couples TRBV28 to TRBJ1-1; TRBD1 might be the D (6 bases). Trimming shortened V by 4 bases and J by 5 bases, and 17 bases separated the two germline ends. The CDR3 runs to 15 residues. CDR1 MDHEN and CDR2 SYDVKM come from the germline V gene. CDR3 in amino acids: CASSSSRGAVTEAFF. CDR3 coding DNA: TGTGCCAGCAGTTCTTCCCGGGGGGCGGTTACTGAAGCTTTCTTT.

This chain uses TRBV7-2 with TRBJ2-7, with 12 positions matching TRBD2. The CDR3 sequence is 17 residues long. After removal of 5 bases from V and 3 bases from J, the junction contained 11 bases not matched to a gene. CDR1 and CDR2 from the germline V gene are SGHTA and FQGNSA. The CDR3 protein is CASSVTGTSGFSYEQYF. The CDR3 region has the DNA TGTGCCAGCAGCGTAACAGGGACTAGCGGGTTTAGCTACGAGCAGTACTTC.

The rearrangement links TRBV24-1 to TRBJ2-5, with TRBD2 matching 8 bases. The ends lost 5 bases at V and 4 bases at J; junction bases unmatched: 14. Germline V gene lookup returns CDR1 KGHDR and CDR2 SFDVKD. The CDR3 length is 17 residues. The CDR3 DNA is TGTGCCACCAGTGCGGCGGGACTAGGAGCCCAAGGAGAGACCCAGTACTTC. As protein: CATSAAGLGAQGETQYF.

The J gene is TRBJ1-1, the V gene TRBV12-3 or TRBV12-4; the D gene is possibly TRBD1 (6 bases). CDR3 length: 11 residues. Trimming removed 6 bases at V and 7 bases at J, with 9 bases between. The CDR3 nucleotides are TGTGCCAGCAGAGGGGGGGTTGAAGCTTTCTTT. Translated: CASRGGVEAFF.

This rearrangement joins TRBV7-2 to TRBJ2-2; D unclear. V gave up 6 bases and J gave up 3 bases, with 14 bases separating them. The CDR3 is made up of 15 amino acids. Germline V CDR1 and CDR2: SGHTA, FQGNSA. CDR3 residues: CASSYYTRYTGELFF. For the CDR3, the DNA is TGTGCCAGCAGTTATTACACCCGATACACCGGGGAGCTGTTTTTT.

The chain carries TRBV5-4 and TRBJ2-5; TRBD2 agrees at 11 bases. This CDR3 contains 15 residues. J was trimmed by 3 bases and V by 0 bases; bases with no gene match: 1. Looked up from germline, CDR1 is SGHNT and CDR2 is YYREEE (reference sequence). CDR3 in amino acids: CASSLALAGEETQYF. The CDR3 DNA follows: TGTGCCAGCAGCTTGGCACTAGCGGGAGAAGAGACCCAGTACTTC.

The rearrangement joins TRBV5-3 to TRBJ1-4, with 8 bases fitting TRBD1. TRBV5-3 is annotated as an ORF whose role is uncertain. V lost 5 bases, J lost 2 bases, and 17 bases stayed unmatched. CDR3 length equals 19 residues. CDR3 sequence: CARRSGVRDRKGTNEKLFF. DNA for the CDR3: TGTGCCAGAAGGAGCGGGGTCCGGGACAGGAAGGGGACTAATGAAAAACTGTTTTTT.

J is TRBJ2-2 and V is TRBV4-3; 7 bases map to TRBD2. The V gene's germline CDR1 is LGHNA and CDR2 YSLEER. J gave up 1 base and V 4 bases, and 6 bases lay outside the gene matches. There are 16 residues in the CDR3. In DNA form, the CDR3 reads TGCGCCAGCAGCCTCAGACTAGCATGGAACACCGGGGAGCTGTTTTTT. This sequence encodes CASSLRLAWNTGELFF.